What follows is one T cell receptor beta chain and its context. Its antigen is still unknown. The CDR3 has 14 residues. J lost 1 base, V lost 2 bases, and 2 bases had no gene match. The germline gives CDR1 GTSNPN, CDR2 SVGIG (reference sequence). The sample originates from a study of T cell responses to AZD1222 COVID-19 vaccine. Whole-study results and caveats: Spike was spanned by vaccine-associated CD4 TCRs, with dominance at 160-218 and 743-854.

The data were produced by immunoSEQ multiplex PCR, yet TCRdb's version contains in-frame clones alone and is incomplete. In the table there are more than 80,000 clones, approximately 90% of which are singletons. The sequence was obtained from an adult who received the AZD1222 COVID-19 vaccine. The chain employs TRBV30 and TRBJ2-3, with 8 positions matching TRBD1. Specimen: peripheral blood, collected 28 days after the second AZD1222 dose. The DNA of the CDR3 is TGTGCCTGGAGTAGGGGACAGGGCACAGATACGCAGTATTTT. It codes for CAWSRGQGTDTQYF.